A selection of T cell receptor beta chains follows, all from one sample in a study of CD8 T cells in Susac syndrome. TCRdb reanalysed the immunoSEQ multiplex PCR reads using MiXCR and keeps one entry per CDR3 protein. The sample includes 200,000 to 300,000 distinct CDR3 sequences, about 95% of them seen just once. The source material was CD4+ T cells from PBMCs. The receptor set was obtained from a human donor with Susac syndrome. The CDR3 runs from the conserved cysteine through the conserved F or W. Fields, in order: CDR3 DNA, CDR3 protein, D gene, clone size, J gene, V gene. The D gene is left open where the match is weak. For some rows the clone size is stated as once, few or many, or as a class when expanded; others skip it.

TGTGCCAGCAGTTCAGGACAGGGGCGAGAAGCTTTCTTT CASSSGQGREAFF TRBD1 . TRBJ1-1 TRBV6-5
TGTGCCAGCAGTCTCCGGACTAGCGGGGAATACAATGAGCAGTTCTTC CASSLRTSGEYNEQFF TRBD2 . TRBJ2-1 TRBV12-3/TRBV12-4
TGCAGCGTCCAAAGGACGGAGAACACTGAAGCTTTCTTT CSVQRTENTEAFF . . TRBJ1-1 TRBV29-1
TGTGCCAGCAGCCAAGCGGACAGGGGCACTGAAGCTTTCTTT CASSQADRGTEAFF TRBD1 . TRBJ1-1 TRBV3-1
TGCAGTGCTAGTAAAGGACAGATCAATCAGCCCCAGCATTTT CSASKGQINQPQHF . . TRBJ1-5 TRBV20-1
TGTGCCAGTAGTAACAGAACCTACGAGCAGTACTTC CASSNRTYEQYF . . TRBJ2-7 TRBV19
TGCAGTGCTAGAGATGTAGCGGGCACAGATACGCAGTATTTT CSARDVAGTDTQYF . . TRBJ2-3 TRBV20-1
TGTGCCAGCAGACAGTATATGAACACTGAAGCTTTCTTT CASRQYMNTEAFF . . TRBJ1-1 TRBV28
TGTGCCAGCAGCCTGGGGGGGTCCGATGAGCAGTTCTTC CASSLGGSDEQFF TRBD2 . TRBJ2-1 TRBV30
TGTGCCAGCAGCTTAGTAGTAGGGGCACTAGCGGGAGGACGCAATGAGCAGTTCTTC CASSLVVGALAGGRNEQFF TRBD2 . TRBJ2-1 TRBV7-9
TGCAGCGTCGTTACTAGCGGGGAAAACATTCAGTACTTC CSVVTSGENIQYF TRBD2 . TRBJ2-4 TRBV29-1
TGCAGCCTCCGGGACAGGGTGGGGACTAGCGAATACAATGAGCAGTTCTTC CSLRDRVGTSEYNEQFF . . TRBJ2-1 TRBV29-1
TGTGCCAGCAGTGATACAGGCCCCTTGGTGGAGACCCAGTACTTC CASSDTGPLVETQYF . . TRBJ2-5 TRBV25-1
TGTGCCAGCAGTTTTAGGGGCTCCTACAATGAGCAGTTCTTC CASSFRGSYNEQFF . . TRBJ2-1 TRBV27
TGTGCCAGCAGCCACCGCACCGGCCACAGGGTAATCACTGAAGCTTTCTTT CASSHRTGHRVITEAFF . . TRBJ1-1 TRBV3-1
TGTGCCAGCAGCCAAGAGGGGTCCTACGAGCAGTACTTC CASSQEGSYEQYF . . TRBJ2-7 TRBV3-1
TGCAGTGCTACCCTAGCGGGAGTAGAGACCCAGTACTTC CSATLAGVETQYF TRBD2 . TRBJ2-5 TRBV20-1
TGTGCCAGCAGTCCTGGGACAGGGTTCCATGGCTACACCTTC CASSPGTGFHGYTF TRBD1 . TRBJ1-2 TRBV12-3/TRBV12-4
TGTGCCAGCCGGTCCTTGAGTGGACAGGGCAATGAGCAGTTCTTC CASRSLSGQGNEQFF TRBD1 once TRBJ2-1 TRBV3-1
TGTGCCAGTACCCTGGGAGGCTCCCCCCAACGGAATGAGCAGTTCTTC CASTLGGSPQRNEQFF . once TRBJ2-1 TRBV19
TGCAGCGCCGAGACTAGCGGGAGTCCGTACGAGCAGTACTTC CSAETSGSPYEQYF TRBD2 . TRBJ2-7 TRBV29-1
TGCGCCAGCAGTCTAACTAGCGGGAAGGCCGGGGAGCTGTTTTTT CASSLTSGKAGELFF TRBD2 . TRBJ2-2 TRBV10-2
TGTGCCTGGAGTGGCGGGATCCGCTATGGCTACACCTTC CAWSGGIRYGYTF . . TRBJ1-2 TRBV30
TGCAGCGTTGGGGCATTGGGCGCCTACGAGCAGTACTTC CSVGALGAYEQYF . . TRBJ2-7 TRBV29-1
TGTGCCAGCAGTCTAAAGTATTTCGACAGGGGGAACACTGAAGCTTTCTTT CASSLKYFDRGNTEAFF TRBD1 . TRBJ1-1 TRBV6-1
TGCAGTGCTAGAGTGGTGGGGGTGAGGGTCGATGAGCAGTTCTTC CSARVVGVRVDEQFF . . TRBJ2-1 TRBV20-1
TGTGCCAGCAGTGAAACGGGGACAGAGTATGGCTACACCTTC CASSETGTEYGYTF TRBD1 . TRBJ1-2 TRBV2
TGTGCCAGCAGCTTTTGGACTGGCACAGATACGCAGTATTTT CASSFWTGTDTQYF . . TRBJ2-3 TRBV7-8
TGTGCCACCGGACAGGGATACGAGCAGTACTTC CATGQGYEQYF TRBD1 . TRBJ2-7 TRBV15
TGCGCCAGCAGCCCGGAAGGGGGGTCCTACAATGAGCAGTTCTTC CASSPEGGSYNEQFF . . TRBJ2-1 TRBV5-1